The present T cell receptor (beta chain) was sequenced within a study of blood T cell repertoires in COVID-19. Germline CDR1 is SGHAT and CDR2 is FQNNGV. The germline V and J ends were trimmed by 4 bases and 4 bases, with 13 bases remaining between them. This CDR3 is 14 amino acids long. Data came from immunoSEQ multiplex PCR; TCRdb stores just in-frame clones and leaves some out. The data hold hundreds of thousands of clones, with around 91% observed a single time. J is TRBJ1-2 and V is TRBV11-2; D is undetermined. The sequence derives from a man aged 30 to 45 who had recovered from COVID-19. The material sequenced was PBMCs or T cells enriched from blood (not recorded which). Here the CDR3 reads CASSSEAASYGYTF. CDR3 DNA sequence: TGTGCCAGCAGCTCCGAGGCAGCCAGCTATGGCTACACCTTC.